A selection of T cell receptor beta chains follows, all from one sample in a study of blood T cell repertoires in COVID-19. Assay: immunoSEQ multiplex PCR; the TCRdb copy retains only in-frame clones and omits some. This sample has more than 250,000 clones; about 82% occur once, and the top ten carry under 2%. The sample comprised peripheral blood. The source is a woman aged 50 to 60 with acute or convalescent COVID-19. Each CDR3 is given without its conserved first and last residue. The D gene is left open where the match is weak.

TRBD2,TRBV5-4,ASRNRLASTDTQY
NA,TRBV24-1,ATSEDWGHEQY
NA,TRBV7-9,ASSYTGISYEQY
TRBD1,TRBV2,ASSDRTGRQPQH
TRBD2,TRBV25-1,ASSISGRGPDTQY
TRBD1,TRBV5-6,ASSRDRVNPEAF
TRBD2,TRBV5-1,ASSLGLAGRASRVYEQY
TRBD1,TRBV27,ASSGTGEDSPLH
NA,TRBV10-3,AISAETGFSGYT
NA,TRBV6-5,ASSYRGLSYEQY
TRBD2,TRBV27,ASGTSGFQETQY
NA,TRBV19,ASSIWASSRSYNEQF
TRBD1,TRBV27,ASKPLGRTGGKTEAF
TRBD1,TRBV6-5,ASSRRGPSTDTQY
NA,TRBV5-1,ASSLEVPQRFSYNEQF
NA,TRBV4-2,ASSQDGHSNYGYT
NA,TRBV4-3,ASSQGDTSGNTIY
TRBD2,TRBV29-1,SVATSGIYNEQF
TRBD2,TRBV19,ASSIRLAGPYEQY
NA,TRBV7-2,ASSLDGRAPETQY
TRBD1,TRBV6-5,ASRRDRTQETQY
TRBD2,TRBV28,ASSYGTSGRAVETQY
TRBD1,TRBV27,ASSSPDRGGREQY
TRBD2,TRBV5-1,ASRPGLAASTYEQY
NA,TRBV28,ASSFIRNQPQH
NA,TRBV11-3,ASSKGGIQETQY
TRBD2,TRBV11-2,ASSLGLAGTYNEQF
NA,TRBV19,ASSDALIGGYNEQF
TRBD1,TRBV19,ASSAPPGTAPSNQPQH
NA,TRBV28,ASSETGSSGNTIY
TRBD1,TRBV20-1,SASQLTGSSYEQY
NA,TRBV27,ASSLSFSQPQH
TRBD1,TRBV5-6,ASSLVGTAELEQY